This TCR beta chain was retrieved from a study of T cells after yellow fever vaccination. Whole-study results and caveats: Post-booster samples contained most primary-vaccination clones (approximately 95% CD4, around 88% CD8).

Germline V gene data show CDR1 as SGHRS and CDR2 as YFSETQ. The CDR3 spans 15 residues. The germline V and J ends were trimmed by 0 bases and 6 bases, with 14 bases remaining between them. TCRdb passed the 5' RACE reads through MiXCR, listing each CDR3 protein once. The table shows about 340,000 distinct CDR3 sequences, with 4% occurring only once. This clonotype has more than one count but fewer than ten. Its target is unknown. This TCR came from a man aged 18 to 30 who received the YFV17D yellow fever vaccine. The rearrangement uses TRBV5-1 and TRBJ2-3, with D perhaps being TRBD1 or TRBD2 (5 bases each). The sequencing used PBMCs, collected 5 days after the yellow fever booster vaccination. The CDR3 reads CASSLERLGVDTQYF. In DNA, the CDR3 is TGCGCCAGCAGCTTGGAACGGTTGGGGGTGGATACGCAGTATTTT. Looking up the rest from reference TRBV5-1 and TRBJ2-3 gives the full variable domain: KAGVTQTPRYLIKTRGQQVTLSCSPISGHRSVSWYQQTPGQGLQFLFEYFSETQRNKGNFPGRFSGRQFSNSRSEMNVSTLELGDSALYLCASSLERLGVDTQYFGPGTRLTVL.